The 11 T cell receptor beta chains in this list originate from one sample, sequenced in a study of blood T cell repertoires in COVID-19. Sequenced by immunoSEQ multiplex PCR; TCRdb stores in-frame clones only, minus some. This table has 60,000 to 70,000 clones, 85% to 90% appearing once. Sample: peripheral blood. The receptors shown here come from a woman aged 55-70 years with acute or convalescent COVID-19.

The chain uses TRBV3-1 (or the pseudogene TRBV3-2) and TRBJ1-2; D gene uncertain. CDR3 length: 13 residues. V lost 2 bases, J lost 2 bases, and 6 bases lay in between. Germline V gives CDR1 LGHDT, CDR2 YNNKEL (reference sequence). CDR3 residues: CASSQSGNYGYTF. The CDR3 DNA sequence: TGTGCCAGCAGCCAATCAGGAAACTATGGCTACACCTTC.

The CDR3 loop is CASSEAWDTQYF. CDR3 in DNA: TGCGCCAGCAGCGAGGCGTGGGATACGCAGTATTTT. This chain joins TRBV5-1 and TRBJ2-3; D unclear. The CDR3 spans 12 residues. Germline V gives CDR1 SGHRS, CDR2 YFSETQ. Trimming left V 4 bases short and J 6 bases short, with 9 bases between.

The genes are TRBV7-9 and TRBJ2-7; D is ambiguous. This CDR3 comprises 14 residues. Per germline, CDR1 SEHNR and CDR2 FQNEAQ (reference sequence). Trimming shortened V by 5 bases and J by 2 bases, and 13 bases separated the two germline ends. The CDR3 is CASSQNTFPYEQYV. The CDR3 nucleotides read TGTGCCAGCAGCCAGAACACCTTCCCCTACGAGCAGTACGTC.

In nucleotides, the CDR3 is TGTGCCAGCAGTTCCGTTGCGGGACAGGGGTATTCACCCCTCCACTTT. Translation: CASSSVAGQGYSPLHF. This chain joins TRBV28 and TRBJ1-6; 10 bases map to TRBD1. Per the germline V gene, CDR1 is MDHEN and CDR2 is SYDVKM. This CDR3 spans 16 amino acids. Germline trimming cut 4 bases from V and 8 bases from J; bases unmatched to any gene: 8.

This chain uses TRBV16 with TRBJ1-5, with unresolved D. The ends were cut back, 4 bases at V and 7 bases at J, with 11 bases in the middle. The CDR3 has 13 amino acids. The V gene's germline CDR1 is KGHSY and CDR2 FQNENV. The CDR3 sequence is CASSRQSQQPQHF. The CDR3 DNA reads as TGTGCCAGCAGCCGACAATCCCAACAGCCCCAGCATTTT.

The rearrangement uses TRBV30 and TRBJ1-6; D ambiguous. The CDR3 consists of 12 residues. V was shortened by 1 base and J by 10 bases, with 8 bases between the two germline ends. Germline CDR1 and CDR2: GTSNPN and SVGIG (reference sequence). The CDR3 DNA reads TGTGCCTGGAGTGCCGGGGAATCACCCCTCCACTTT. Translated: CAWSAGESPLHF.

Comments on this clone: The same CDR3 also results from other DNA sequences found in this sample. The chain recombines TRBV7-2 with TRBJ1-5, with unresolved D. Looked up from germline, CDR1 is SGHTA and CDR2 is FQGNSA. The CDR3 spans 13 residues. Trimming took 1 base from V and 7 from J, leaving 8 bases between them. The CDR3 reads CASSLGARQPQHF. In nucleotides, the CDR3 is TGTGCCAGCAGCTTAGGGGCCCGGCAGCCCCAGCATTTT.

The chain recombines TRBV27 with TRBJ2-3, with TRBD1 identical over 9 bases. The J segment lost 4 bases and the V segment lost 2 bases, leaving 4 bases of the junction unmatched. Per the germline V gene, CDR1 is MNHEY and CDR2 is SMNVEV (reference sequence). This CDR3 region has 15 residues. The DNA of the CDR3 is TGTGCCAGCAGTTTAAGTGGACAGGGGCCAGATACGCAGTATTTT. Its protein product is CASSLSGQGPDTQYF.

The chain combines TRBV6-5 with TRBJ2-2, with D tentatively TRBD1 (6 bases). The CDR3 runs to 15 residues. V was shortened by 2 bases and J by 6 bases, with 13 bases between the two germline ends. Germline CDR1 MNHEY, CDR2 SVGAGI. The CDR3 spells CASSYLTSGAGELFF. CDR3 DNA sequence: TGTGCCAGCAGTTACCTGACGTCAGGGGCCGGGGAGCTGTTTTTT.

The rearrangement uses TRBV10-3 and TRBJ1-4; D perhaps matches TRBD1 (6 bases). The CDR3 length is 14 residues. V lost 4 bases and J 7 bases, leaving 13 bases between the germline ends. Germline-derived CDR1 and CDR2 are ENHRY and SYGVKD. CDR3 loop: CAISGTGSGEKLFF. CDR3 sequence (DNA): TGTGCCATCAGTGGAACAGGGTCGGGTGAAAAACTGTTTTTT.

CDR3 DNA sequence: TGTGCCAGCAGCTTTCGGGGTTCCAATCAGCCCCAGCATTTT. Its translation is CASSFRGSNQPQHF. J is TRBJ1-5 and V is TRBV5-6; no definite D call. Germline V lookup: CDR1 SGHDT, CDR2 YYEEEE. V was pared by 2 bases and J by 3 bases, with 9 bases between. This CDR3 region has 14 residues.